The rows below give T cell receptor beta chains drawn from one sample of a study of blood T cells in healthy people across ages. Each CDR3 protein is one row after TCRdb ran MiXCR on the 5' RACE reads. The table has about 970,000 distinct CDR3 sequences, roughly 51% seen once; the top ten hold 20% to 25%. The sample comprised blood. The receptor set was obtained from a woman in her sixties or seventies in good health. Both conserved end residues are part of each CDR3. D genes are given only for firm matches. The size entry is marked missing in some rows and otherwise reads once, few, many or a size class.

cdr3_aa cdr3_nt clone_size d_call j_call v_call
CSAKDRAKDNSPLHF TGCAGTGCTAAAGACAGGGCGAAGGATAATTCACCCCTCCACTTT . TRBD1 TRBJ1-6 TRBV20-1
CASSVEKGSYNEQFF TGTGCCAGCAGCGTAGAGAAGGGGTCCTACAATGAGCAGTTCTTC . . TRBJ2-1 TRBV9
CSVRGISTDTQYF TGCAGCGTACGCGGGATTAGCACAGATACGCAGTATTTT . . TRBJ2-3 TRBV29-1
CAISGLGREPTDTQYF TGTGCCATCAGTGGCTTGGGGCGGGAGCCCACAGATACGCAGTATTTT . TRBD2 TRBJ2-3 TRBV10-3
CASNLAGGTGGQYF TGTGCCAGCAACCTAGCGGGAGGTACGGGGGGGCAGTATTTT once TRBD2 TRBJ2-3 TRBV6-6
CSAPSNEQFF TGCAGTGCTCCCTCCAATGAGCAGTTCTTC . . TRBJ2-1 TRBV20-1
CATSRALGGGTDTQYF TGTGCCACCAGCAGAGCGCTAGGGGGTGGCACAGATACGCAGTATTTT few . TRBJ2-3 TRBV15
CASSLTRGIGTQYF TGTGCCAGCAGTTTAACGAGGGGGATCGGGACCCAGTACTTC few . TRBJ2-5 TRBV12-3/TRBV12-4
CASSVGGNGVREQFF TGTGCCAGCAGCGTAGGTGGCAATGGAGTACGGGAGCAGTTCTTC once . TRBJ2-1 TRBV9
CSARSVASGSAKNIQYF TGCAGTGCTAGATCCGTGGCTAGCGGGAGCGCCAAAAACATTCAGTACTTC . TRBD2 TRBJ2-4 TRBV20-1
CASRGLLGGPDEQFF TGTGCCAGCAGGGGGCTTCTGGGAGGACCGGATGAGCAGTTCTTC . . TRBJ2-1 TRBV11-2
CSARDSDTNYGYTF TGCAGTGCTAGAGATTCGGATACTAACTATGGCTACACCTTC many . TRBJ1-2 TRBV20-1
CASSLRLELGPMSYTQYF TGTGCCAGCAGTTTAAGACTAGAATTGGGTCCTATGTCTTATACGCAGTATTTT once . TRBJ2-3 TRBV28
CAWRAESSYEQYF TGTGCCTGGAGGGCAGAGAGCTCCTACGAGCAGTACTTC few . TRBJ2-7 TRBV30
CSAWTGTTYEQYF TGCAGCGCCTGGACAGGGACGACCTACGAGCAGTACTTC . TRBD1 TRBJ2-7 TRBV29-1
CASSTGTSKDTQYF TGTGCCAGCAGCACCGGGACTAGTAAAGATACGCAGTATTTT . TRBD2 TRBJ2-3 TRBV11-1
CASSAHNGVYEQYF TGTGCCAGCAGTGCCCATAACGGAGTTTACGAGCAGTACTTC few . TRBJ2-7 TRBV2
CSARGQGKETQYF TGCAGTGCTAGGGGGCAGGGGAAAGAGACCCAGTACTTC . . TRBJ2-5 TRBV20-1
CASSLAGDGYEQYF TGCGCCAGCAGCTTGGCAGGGGACGGCTACGAGCAGTACTTC . . TRBJ2-7 TRBV5-1
CSVPGFWDEQYF TGCAGCGTTCCAGGGTTTTGGGACGAGCAGTACTTC few . TRBJ2-7 TRBV29-1
CASSLRWGNNQPQHF TGTGCCAGCAGCTTAAGGTGGGGAAACAATCAGCCCCAGCATTTT few . TRBJ1-5 TRBV4-1
CASSFLSGSGDTQYF TGTGCCAGCAGTTTTCTTAGCGGGAGTGGGGATACGCAGTATTTT few TRBD2 TRBJ2-3 TRBV28
CSARDPSGGFNNEQFF TGCAGTGCTAGAGACCCTAGCGGGGGGTTTAACAATGAGCAGTTCTTC . TRBD2 TRBJ2-1 TRBV20-1
CASSVVSRDTQYF TGTGCCAGCAGCGTCGTAAGTCGGGATACGCAGTATTTT . . TRBJ2-3 TRBV7-3
CASSESGWAIYGYTF TGCGCCAGCAGCGAAAGTGGGTGGGCGATCTATGGCTACACCTTC few . TRBJ1-2 TRBV10-2
CSEAPGQRSYEQYF TGCAGTGAGGCTCCGGGACAGCGGTCCTACGAGCAGTACTTC . TRBD1 TRBJ2-7 TRBV20-1
CASSLSTGSPPLTQYF TGTGCCAGCAGTTTATCTACCGGTTCGCCTCCTCTTACGCAGTATTTT . . TRBJ2-3 TRBV12-3/TRBV12-4
CASSLSGTGREQYF TGTGCCAGCAGTTTATCCGGGACAGGACGCGAGCAGTACTTC few TRBD1 TRBJ2-7 TRBV12-3/TRBV12-4
CASSCVHVEQFF TGTGCCAGCAGTTGTGTTCACGTTGAGCAGTTCTTC few . TRBJ2-1 TRBV27
CASSPVAGGGYEQYF TGCGCCAGCAGCCCAGTAGCGGGAGGGGGCTACGAGCAGTACTTC few TRBD2 TRBJ2-7 TRBV4-3
CASRTGTGLTYEQYF TGTGCCAGCAGGACAGGGACAGGTCTAACCTACGAGCAGTACTTC . TRBD1 TRBJ2-7 TRBV6-6
CASSPTTGANPLAKNIQYF TGTGCCAGCTCACCTACAACGGGGGCGAACCCGCTAGCCAAAAACATTCAGTACTTC . . TRBJ2-4 TRBV18
CASSLGPSSGEQYF TGTGCCAGCAGCTTAGGTCCCTCCTCCGGCGAGCAGTACTTC . . TRBJ2-7 TRBV7-8